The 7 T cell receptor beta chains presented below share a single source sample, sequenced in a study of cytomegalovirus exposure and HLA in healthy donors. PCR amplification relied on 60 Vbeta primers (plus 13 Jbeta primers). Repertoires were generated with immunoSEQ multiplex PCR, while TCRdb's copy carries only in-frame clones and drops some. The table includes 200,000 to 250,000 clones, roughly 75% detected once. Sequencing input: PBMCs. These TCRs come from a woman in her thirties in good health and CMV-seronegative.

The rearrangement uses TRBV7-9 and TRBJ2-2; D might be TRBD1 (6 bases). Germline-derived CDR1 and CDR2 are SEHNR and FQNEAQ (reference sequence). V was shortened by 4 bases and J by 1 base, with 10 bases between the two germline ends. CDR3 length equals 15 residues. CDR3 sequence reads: CASSSGQMNTGELFF. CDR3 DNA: TGTGCCAGCAGCTCAGGACAGATGAACACCGGGGAGCTGTTTTTT.

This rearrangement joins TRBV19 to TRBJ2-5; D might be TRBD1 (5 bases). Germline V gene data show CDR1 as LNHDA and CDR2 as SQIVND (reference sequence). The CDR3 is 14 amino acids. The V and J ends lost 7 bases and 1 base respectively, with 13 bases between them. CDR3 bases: TGTGCCAGTACCCCAAGTGGGGCCCAAGAGACCCAGTACTTC. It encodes CASTPSGAQETQYF.

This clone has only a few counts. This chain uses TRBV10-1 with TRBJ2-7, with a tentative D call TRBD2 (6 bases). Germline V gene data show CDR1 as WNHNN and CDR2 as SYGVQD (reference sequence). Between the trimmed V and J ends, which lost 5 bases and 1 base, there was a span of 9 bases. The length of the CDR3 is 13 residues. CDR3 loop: CASSPGRSYEQYF. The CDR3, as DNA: TGCGCCAGCAGTCCAGGGAGGTCCTACGAGCAGTACTTC.

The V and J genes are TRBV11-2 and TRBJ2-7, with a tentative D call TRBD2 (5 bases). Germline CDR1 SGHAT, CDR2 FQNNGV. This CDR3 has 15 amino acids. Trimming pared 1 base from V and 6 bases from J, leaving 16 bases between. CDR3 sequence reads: CASSLVSGFLIEQYF. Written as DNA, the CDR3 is TGTGCCAGCAGCTTAGTGTCGGGGTTTCTGATCGAGCAGTACTTC. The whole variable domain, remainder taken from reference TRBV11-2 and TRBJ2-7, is EAGVAQSPRYKIIEKRQSVAFWCNPISGHATLYWYQQILGQGPKLLIQFQNNGVVDDSQLPKDRFSAERLKGVDSTLKIQPAKLEDSAVYLCASSLVSGFLIEQYFGPGTRLTVT.

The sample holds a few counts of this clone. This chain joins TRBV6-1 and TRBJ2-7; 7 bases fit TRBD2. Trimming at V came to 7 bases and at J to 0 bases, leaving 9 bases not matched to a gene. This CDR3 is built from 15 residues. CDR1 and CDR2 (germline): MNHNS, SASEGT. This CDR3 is CASTPRRGSSYEQYF. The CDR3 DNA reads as TGTGCCAGCACTCCCCGGCGGGGGAGCTCCTACGAGCAGTACTTC.

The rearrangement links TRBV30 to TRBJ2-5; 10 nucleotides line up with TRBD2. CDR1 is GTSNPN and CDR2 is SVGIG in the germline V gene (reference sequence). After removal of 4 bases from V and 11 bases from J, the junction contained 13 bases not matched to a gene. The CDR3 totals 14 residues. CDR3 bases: TGTGCCTGGACCTTAGGGGGCCTAGCGGGAGAGCAGTACTTC. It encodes CAWTLGGLAGEQYF.

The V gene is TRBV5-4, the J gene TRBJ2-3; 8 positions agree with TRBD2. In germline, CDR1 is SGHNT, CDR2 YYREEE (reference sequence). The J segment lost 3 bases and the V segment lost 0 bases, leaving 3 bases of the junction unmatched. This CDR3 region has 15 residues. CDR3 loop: CASSLGQRGTDTQYF. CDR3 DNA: TGTGCCAGCAGCTTGGGCCAGCGGGGGACAGATACGCAGTATTTT.